Listed here is a single TCR beta chain. Its antigen remains unknown. The record originates from a study of blood T cells in healthy people across ages. Regarding the study as a whole: When set beside aged donors, long-lived donors presented more naive CD4+ cells and higher diversity. Older age coincided with a roughly linear decline in TCR beta diversity per million T cells. Diversity estimated from one million T cells was considered an underestimate.

A second 7 to 11 cycle PCR used barcoded and J-beta primers. Each cDNA molecule was tagged by a template-switch adaptor with 12 random nucleotides. MiXCR, applied by TCRdb to the 5' RACE reads, yields one record per CDR3 protein. This table holds roughly 680,000 distinct CDR3 sequences, about 51% found once. The CDR3 runs to 14 residues. In germline, CDR1 is SGHTA, CDR2 FQGNSA. V shed 10 bases, J shed 2 bases, and the junction held 8 bases outside the gene matches. The sequenced sample consisted of blood. V gene TRBV7-2 combines with J gene TRBJ2-3, with 8 bases aligning to TRBD2. The TCR comes from an elderly woman in good health. The CDR3 protein is CATTQTSDTDTQYF. The CDR3 coding sequence is TGTGCCACCACGCAGACTAGCGACACAGATACGCAGTATTTT.